This TCR beta chain was sequenced in a study of blood T cell repertoires in COVID-19 (dated by TCRdb to the early 2020s). Some background on the complete study: Collaborator samples came from the United States, Italy and Spain and covered acute and convalescent phases of COVID-19. A de-identified subject ID, COVID-19 status, age in years and sex were almost always included in the sample metadata. The repertoires were made available in a free public database intended to serve as a resource for research on the immune response to SARS-CoV-2. Samples came from the ongoing ImmuneRACE study (first 160 participants) plus 1,254 subjects from 6 global collaborators. The prospective study material was composed of cDNA or gDNA derived from T cells, B-cell-depleted T cells, or PBMCs. Where available, HLA class I and class II types were taken from metadata supplied by the sample provider and were not determined by assay-based typing. The dataset comprised deeply sampled blood TCRbeta repertoires from subjects exposed to, actively infected with, or recovered from COVID-19. Broader findings and caveats from the paper: The quantity of clinical and demographic metadata differed by source and by participant and was supplied without curation.

V is clipped by 4 bases and J by 3 bases, and the sequence between their germline boundaries is 7 bases long. Reading from cysteine to phenylalanine, the CDR3 counts 13 amino acids. The retained sequence is limited to the CDR3, 39 bases, with the frame set at the first base. CDR1 and CDR2, per the germline V gene, are WSHSY and SAAADI. Each collaborating institution followed its own protocols to collect whole blood in K2EDTA tubes. For TCRbeta analysis, collaborator samples were shipped as frozen whole blood, as isolated PBMCs, or as DNA extracted from either sample type. As concerns this clone: What this receptor recognizes is not known. No clone much larger than this one lies a single base away; base qualities are absent.

TCRbeta CDR3 regions were amplified from genomic DNA by means of the immunoSEQ Assay, a bias-controlled multiplex PCR. In the original analysis: Within the assay, amplification of reference gene primers was used to estimate how many nucleated cells each sample contained. Sequence reads were collapsed and filtered to measure the absolute abundance of every unique TCRbeta CDR3 rearrangement. For each sample, productive Simpson clonality was calculated as the square root of Simpson's diversity index across productive rearrangements. Not all clones reach the TCRdb copy of this immuneACCESS table, which keeps in-frame sequences only. Checked studies attribute under half of the gap to unresolved V genes and leave the rest unexplained. Clonal size and the V and J genes are those of that table, whereas D and trimming came from the DNA. Here the sample has about 98,000 clones; 70% to 90% occur a single time. The ten largest clonotypes hold about 4.5% of the sample.

This TCR came from a man aged 70 or older with acute or convalescent COVID-19. Sequencing was carried out using peripheral blood. The chain is made from TRBV10-2 and TRBJ1-5, with the identity of the D gene unclear. The encoded CDR3 is CASSVQNNQPQHF. DNA sequence: TGCGCCAGCAGTGTTCAGAACAATCAGCCCCAGCATTTT.